A selection of T cell receptor beta chains follows, all from one sample in a study of PD-L1 blockade in urothelial cancer. Repertoires were generated with immunoSEQ multiplex PCR, while TCRdb's copy carries only in-frame clones and drops some. The table records some 32,000 clones, around 83% of them present only once. The sample in question was PBMCs, obtained around atezolizumab (anti-PD-L1) treatment. The receptors originated from a man in his sixties with urothelial cancer. Each CDR3 is given with its conserved first and last residue. The order of the fields is V gene, J gene, clone size, CDR3 length, D gene, CDR3 DNA, CDR3 protein. A D gene is named only where the DNA matches it firmly. A row's size may be missing; if present it is once, few, many or a size class.

V: TRBV6-1
J: TRBJ2-7
size: -
length: 15
D: TRBD1
DNA: TGTGCCAGCAGTGAACCGGGACAGGGTTTAGACGAGCAGTACTTC
CDR3: CASSEPGQGLDEQYF

V: TRBV2
J: TRBJ2-3
size: -
length: 14
D: TRBD2
DNA: TGTGCCAGCAAATGGGGGGGAGCTGTAGATACGCAGTATTTT
CDR3: CASKWGGAVDTQYF

V: TRBV18
J: TRBJ1-1
size: -
length: 16
D: TRBD1
DNA: TGTGCCAGCTCACGTACAGGGGCTGGGGAGTACACTGAAGCTTTCTTT
CDR3: CASSRTGAGEYTEAFF

V: TRBV5-1
J: TRBJ2-1
size: -
length: 16
D: TRBD2
DNA: TGCGCCAGCAGCTTGGCTGGCGGGAGTTCCTACAATGAGCAGTTCTTC
CDR3: CASSLAGGSSYNEQFF

V: TRBV6-1
J: TRBJ1-5
size: -
length: 15
D: -
DNA: TGTGCCAGCAGGGGGGGGGTAAAGGGCAATCAGCCCCAGCATTTT
CDR3: CASRGGVKGNQPQHF

V: TRBV14
J: TRBJ2-7
size: -
length: 15
D: -
DNA: TGTGCCAGCAGCCAATTTGGAGGGGCCGCCTACGAGCAGTACTTC
CDR3: CASSQFGGAAYEQYF

V: TRBV5-6
J: TRBJ2-1
size: -
length: 16
D: -
DNA: TGTGCCAGCAGTCGGAAGGGGTTTCCCCCCTACAATGAGCAGTTCTTC
CDR3: CASSRKGFPPYNEQFF

V: TRBV4-2
J: TRBJ1-1
size: -
length: 14
D: TRBD1
DNA: TGTGCCAGCAGCCAAACAGGGGCGAACACTGAAGCTTTCTTT
CDR3: CASSQTGANTEAFF

V: TRBV5-1
J: TRBJ1-1
size: -
length: 13
D: -
DNA: TGCGCCAGCAGCTTGGTTCGATCGGCTGAAGCTTTCTTT
CDR3: CASSLVRSAEAFF

V: TRBV6-4
J: TRBJ2-3
size: -
length: 15
D: TRBD2
DNA: TGTGCCAGCAGTGACTCGGGGACTACGGGAGATACGCAGTATTTT
CDR3: CASSDSGTTGDTQYF

V: TRBV6-1
J: TRBJ1-6
size: once
length: 15
D: TRBD1
DNA: TGTGCCAGCAGTGTCGGGACAGGGCCAAATTCACCCCTCCACTTT
CDR3: CASSVGTGPNSPLHF

V: TRBV6-5
J: TRBJ2-2
size: -
length: 13
D: -
DNA: TGTGCCAGCAGTAACCCGATCAGCGGGGAGCTGTTTTTT
CDR3: CASSNPISGELFF

V: TRBV5-1
J: TRBJ2-1
size: few
length: 13
D: -
DNA: TGCGCCAGCAGCTTGGGATGGGGGGATGAGCAGTTCTTC
CDR3: CASSLGWGDEQFF

V: TRBV27
J: TRBJ1-6
size: -
length: 18
D: TRBD1
DNA: TGTGCCAGCAGTTTACGACAGGGGAAAAGCTCCTATAATTCACCCCTCCACTTT
CDR3: CASSLRQGKSSYNSPLHF

V: TRBV30
J: TRBJ1-6
size: -
length: 13
D: TRBD1
DNA: TGTGCCTGGAGGGGGTGGGACAGCGCACCCCTCCACTTT
CDR3: CAWRGWDSAPLHF

V: TRBV19
J: TRBJ2-1
size: -
length: 15
D: -
DNA: TGTGCCAGTAGTATCCGGACAGAAACCTACAATGAGCAGTTCTTC
CDR3: CASSIRTETYNEQFF

V: TRBV5-6
J: TRBJ2-5
size: -
length: 14
D: TRBD1
DNA: TGTGCCAGCTCCGGGACAGGGGGCATGGAGACCCAGTACTTC
CDR3: CASSGTGGMETQYF

V: TRBV14
J: TRBJ1-2
size: few
length: 12
D: -
DNA: TGTGCCAGCAGCCAGGACAGTGATGGCTACACCTTC
CDR3: CASSQDSDGYTF

V: TRBV30
J: TRBJ2-7
size: once
length: 14
D: TRBD2
DNA: TGTGCCTGGAGTCGATTAGCGGGTTTGCACGAGCAGTACTTC
CDR3: CAWSRLAGLHEQYF

V: TRBV5-1
J: TRBJ2-1
size: -
length: 18
D: -
DNA: TGCGCCAGCAGCACAACCCGGCGGGCGGGGGCCCAAAGAAATGAGCAGTTCTTC
CDR3: CASSTTRRAGAQRNEQFF

V: TRBV10-3
J: TRBJ2-7
size: -
length: 17
D: TRBD2
DNA: TGTGCCATCAACCAAGGACTAGCGCGACTCCCAACTGCCGAGCAGTACTTC
CDR3: CAINQGLARLPTAEQYF

V: TRBV4-1
J: TRBJ2-7
size: -
length: 14
D: TRBD2
DNA: TGCGCCAGCAGCCTTCAGGGAGGGACCTACGAGCAGTACTTC
CDR3: CASSLQGGTYEQYF

V: TRBV25-1
J: TRBJ1-2
size: -
length: 13
D: -
DNA: TGTGCCAGCAGTGAATTTAAGGGGTATGGCTACACCTTC
CDR3: CASSEFKGYGYTF

V: TRBV7-9
J: TRBJ1-2
size: -
length: 12
D: -
DNA: TGTGCCAGCAGCTTAGTTAATTATGGCTACACCTTC
CDR3: CASSLVNYGYTF

V: TRBV29-1
J: TRBJ2-3
size: -
length: 16
D: TRBD1
DNA: TGCAGCGCCATTAGGGGAAGGACAGGGGGCACAGATACGCAGTATTTT
CDR3: CSAIRGRTGGTDTQYF

V: TRBV27
J: TRBJ2-2
size: -
length: 19
D: TRBD2
DNA: TGTGCCAGCAGTTTATATCCCCCCCGGGGGGGCCTGGACACCGGGGAGCTGTTTTTT
CDR3: CASSLYPPRGGLDTGELFF

V: TRBV27
J: TRBJ2-7
size: -
length: 13
D: TRBD1
DNA: TGTGCCAGCAGTTTTCTGACAGGGCGCGAGCAGTACTTC
CDR3: CASSFLTGREQYF

V: TRBV4-2
J: TRBJ1-6
size: -
length: 15
D: -
DNA: TGTGCCAGCAGCCCTCGGACTGGGAGGGATTCACCCCTCCACTTT
CDR3: CASSPRTGRDSPLHF

V: TRBV6-5
J: TRBJ2-7
size: few
length: 12
D: TRBD1
DNA: TGTGCCAGCACGACAGGGATGGGCGAGCAGTACTTC
CDR3: CASTTGMGEQYF

V: TRBV6-6
J: TRBJ1-1
size: -
length: 15
D: TRBD1
DNA: TGTGCCAGCCACCGGGACAGGGGGCGAGGCACTGAAGCTTTCTTT
CDR3: CASHRDRGRGTEAFF

V: TRBV7-2
J: TRBJ2-3
size: once
length: 16
D: TRBD2
DNA: TGTGCCAGCAGCTCCCCGACTAGCGGGAGCACAGATACGCAGTATTTT
CDR3: CASSSPTSGSTDTQYF

V: TRBV7-9
J: TRBJ2-1
size: medium-sized
length: 13
D: -
DNA: TGTGCCAGCAGCCCCCGGACAGACAATGAGCAGTTCTTC
CDR3: CASSPRTDNEQFF

V: TRBV19
J: TRBJ2-1
size: -
length: 16
D: -
DNA: TGTGCCAGTAGTATGGGGTTGGGCGGGGCCGGGGATGAGCAGTTCTTC
CDR3: CASSMGLGGAGDEQFF

V: TRBV7-7
J: TRBJ2-5
size: -
length: 15
D: TRBD1
DNA: TGTGCTAGCAGCGCCAGACAGGGGGCTCGAGAGACCCAGTACTTC
CDR3: CASSARQGARETQYF

V: TRBV6-5
J: TRBJ2-6
size: -
length: 15
D: -
DNA: TGTGCCAGCAGGCTCGGGGGGCTCGGGGCCAACGTCCTGACTTTC
CDR3: CASRLGGLGANVLTF

V: TRBV11-3
J: TRBJ2-3
size: -
length: 17
D: TRBD2
DNA: TGTGCCAGCAGCCCAGGAGGCCCGGGGGGTTTCACAGATACGCAGTATTTT
CDR3: CASSPGGPGGFTDTQYF

V: TRBV2
J: TRBJ2-3
size: -
length: 13
D: -
DNA: TGTGCCAGCATTCGGACTAACACAGATACGCAGTATTTT
CDR3: CASIRTNTDTQYF

V: TRBV19
J: TRBJ2-5
size: once
length: 14
D: TRBD2
DNA: TGTGCCAGTCAAAACGGGGGAGGGGAAGAGACCCAGTACTTC
CDR3: CASQNGGGEETQYF

V: TRBV18
J: TRBJ2-1
size: -
length: 15
D: TRBD2
DNA: TGTGCCAGCTCACCGAGGACTAGCACTTTCAATGAGCAGTTCTTC
CDR3: CASSPRTSTFNEQFF

V: TRBV7-6
J: TRBJ2-2
size: -
length: 16
D: TRBD2
DNA: TGTGCCAGCAGCTTAGGGACTAGCGTGAACACCGGGGAGCTGTTTTTT
CDR3: CASSLGTSVNTGELFF

V: TRBV19
J: TRBJ2-6
size: -
length: 16
D: -
DNA: TGTGCCAGTAGGCCCCCGCAGGGGCTTGGGGCCAACGTCCTGACTTTC
CDR3: CASRPPQGLGANVLTF

V: TRBV19
J: TRBJ1-2
size: -
length: 16
D: TRBD1
DNA: TGTGCCAGTAGTAAACTCGCGTCTCAGGGGGTAAATGGCTACACCTTC
CDR3: CASSKLASQGVNGYTF